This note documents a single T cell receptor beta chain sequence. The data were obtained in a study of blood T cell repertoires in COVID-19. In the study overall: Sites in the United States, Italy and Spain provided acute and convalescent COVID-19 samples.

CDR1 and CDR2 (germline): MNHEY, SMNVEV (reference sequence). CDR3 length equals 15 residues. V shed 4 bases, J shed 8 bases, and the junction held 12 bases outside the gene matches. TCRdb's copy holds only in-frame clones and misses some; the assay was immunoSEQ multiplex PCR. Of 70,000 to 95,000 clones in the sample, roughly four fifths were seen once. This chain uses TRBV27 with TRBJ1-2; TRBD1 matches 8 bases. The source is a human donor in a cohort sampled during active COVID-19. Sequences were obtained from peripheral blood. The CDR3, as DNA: TGTGCCAGCAGTTACGGACAGGGAGGGAGGTACGGCTACACCTTC. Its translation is CASSYGQGGRYGYTF.